One and the same sample provided the 22 T cell receptor beta chains below, sequenced in a study of blood T cell repertoires in COVID-19. Sequencing used immunoSEQ multiplex PCR; TCRdb keeps in-frame clones, though not all of them. The sample includes over 250,000 clones, 83% of them seen just once. The sequencing input was peripheral blood. The receptors derive from a woman between 45 and 60 years old who had recovered from COVID-19.

Only a few counts were recorded for this clone. The chain combines TRBV19 with TRBJ2-3, with a weak D call TRBD1 (5 bases). V lost 9 bases to trimming and J lost 10 bases, with 29 bases between them. The CDR3 extends over 16 amino acids. Germline V gives CDR1 LNHDA, CDR2 SQIVND (reference sequence). DNA for the CDR3: TGTGCCAGCCGGAGCCTTCAGGGTAGTCTCCTCCATGCGCAGTATTTT. Translated: CASRSLQGSLLHAQYF.

This clone was seen only once. The J gene is TRBJ2-3, the V gene TRBV6-2 or TRBV6-3; TRBD2 matches at 10 bases. The germline CDR1 and CDR2 sequences are MNHEY and SVGEGT. Trimming cost V 2 bases and J 2 bases; bases outside gene matches: 4. The CDR3 loop spans 16 amino acids. The DNA for the CDR3 is TGTGCCAGCAGTTACCCCAGCGGGAGGGTCACAGATACGCAGTATTTT. Translated: CASSYPSGRVTDTQYF.

This chain uses TRBV7-8 with TRBJ1-1; TRBD1 matches at 7 bases. Germline CDR1 reads SGHVS; CDR2 reads FQNEAQ. J gave up 4 bases and V 3 bases, and 2 bases lay outside the gene matches. CDR3 length: 13 residues. CDR3 sequence reads: CASSLTGPTEAFF. Here the CDR3 DNA reads TGTGCCAGCAGCTTGACAGGGCCCACTGAAGCTTTCTTT.

The rearrangement links TRBV27 to TRBJ1-1; no clear D gene. Trimming shortened V by 5 bases and J by 4 bases, and 11 bases separated the two germline ends. The CDR3 loop spans 13 amino acids. CDR1 MNHEY and CDR2 SMNVEV come from the germline V gene (reference sequence). CDR3 in amino acids: CASSINTGTEAFF. The CDR3, as DNA: TGTGCCAGCAGTATAAACACGGGCACTGAAGCTTTCTTT.

CDR3 in amino acids: CASSFWPGGTEAFF. In nucleotides, the CDR3 is TGTGCCAGCAGTTTTTGGCCGGGGGGCACTGAAGCTTTCTTT. The chain recombines TRBV27 with TRBJ1-1, with a tentative D call TRBD1 (5 bases). The V end lost 3 bases, the J end lost 4 bases, and 12 bases lay between the germline ends. Germline CDR1 MNHEY, CDR2 SMNVEV (reference sequence). This CDR3 comprises 14 residues.

The rearrangement joins TRBV19 to TRBJ2-1; D possibly corresponds to TRBD1 (5 bases). Germline V gene lookup returns CDR1 LNHDA and CDR2 SQIVND (reference sequence). The V and J ends lost 6 bases and 7 bases respectively, with 10 bases between them. This CDR3 spans 12 amino acids. The CDR3 spells CASRAGLNEQFF. CDR3 bases: TGTGCCAGTAGGGCAGGGTTAAATGAGCAGTTCTTC.

The CDR3: CASSFRITDTQYF. The CDR3 DNA reads as TGTGCCAGCAGCTTCAGGATTACAGATACGCAGTATTTT. The V and J genes are TRBV7-2 and TRBJ2-3; D is ambiguous. V dropped 3 bases and J dropped 3 bases, with 7 bases sitting between them. The CDR3 totals 13 residues. The germline V gene encodes CDR1 SGHTA and CDR2 FQGNSA. The variable domain in full, completed from reference TRBV7-2 and TRBJ2-3, reads GAGVSQSPSNKVTEKGKDVELRCDPISGHTALYWYRQSLGQGLEFLIYFQGNSAPDKSGLPSDRFSAERTGGSVSTLTIQRTQQEDSAVYLCASSFRITDTQYFGPGTRLTVL.

A single count supports this clone. The gene calls are TRBV18 and TRBJ2-1; TRBD2 is a possible D gene (5 bases). The V end lost 0 bases, the J end lost 6 bases, and 9 bases lay between the germline ends. The CDR3 contains 14 residues. CDR1 is KGHSH and CDR2 is LQKENI in the germline V gene. Here the CDR3 reads CASSPPASSNEQFF. The DNA for the CDR3 is TGTGCCAGCTCACCACCGGCTAGCAGCAATGAGCAGTTCTTC.

Remarks on this clone: The junction departs from germline at one end; a sequencing error may be responsible. V usage is TRBV9 and J usage is TRBJ1-2; 8 bases line up with TRBD1. Germline CDR1 and CDR2: SGDLS and YYNGEE. The CDR3 sequence is 16 residues long. The CDR3 nucleotides read TGTGCCAGCAGCGCGATCAGACAGGGGAAATCCTATAGCTACACCTTC. Its protein is CASSAIRQGKSYSYTF.

The chain recombines TRBV19 with TRBJ1-5; a weak D match, TRBD1 (6 bases). The CDR3 loop spans 12 amino acids. Germline V lookup: CDR1 LNHDA, CDR2 SQIVND (reference sequence). Trimming pared 10 bases from V and 11 bases from J, leaving 18 bases between. CDR3 residues: CATETQAGAQHF. The CDR3 DNA reads TGTGCCACCGAGACCCAAGCAGGGGCCCAGCATTTT.

CDR3 in DNA: TGTGCCAGCAGGCAAACCGGGACAGGGCTTATGAACACTGAAGCTTTCTTT. Residues: CASRQTGTGLMNTEAFF. This chain connects TRBV25-1 to TRBJ1-1; 9 bases align to TRBD1. Germline-derived CDR1 and CDR2 are MGHDK and SYGVNS. J was trimmed by 0 bases and V by 6 bases; bases with no gene match: 11. CDR3 length: 17 amino acids.

The genes are TRBV12-5 and TRBJ1-2; 8 bases map to TRBD1. There are 15 residues in the CDR3. V shed 1 base and J 8 bases; nucleotides not matched to a gene: 9. Germline V gene sequence: CDR1 LGHNT, CDR2 FRNRAP. Here the CDR3 reads CASGLGGQGARGYTF. As DNA, the CDR3 is TGTGCTAGTGGTTTGGGTGGGCAGGGGGCGCGAGGCTACACCTTC.

This clone was detected only a few times. This chain connects TRBV5-5 to TRBJ2-3; D is ambiguous. In germline, CDR1 is SGHKS, CDR2 YYEKEE (reference sequence). The CDR3 has 14 amino acids. The ends were cut back, 2 bases at V and 2 bases at J, with 9 bases in the middle. The CDR3 region has the DNA TGTGCCAGCAGCTTACTGCGATCCACAGATACGCAGTATTTT. Translated: CASSLLRSTDTQYF.

The rearrangement links TRBV6-6 to TRBJ1-1, with TRBD1 matching 9 bases. Per the germline V gene, CDR1 is MNHNY and CDR2 is SVGAGI (reference sequence). V lost 2 bases and J lost 2; bases outside the gene matches: 6. There are 16 residues in the CDR3. The CDR3 DNA reads TGTGCCAGCAGTTACGGTTACAGGGGGCGAAACACTGAAGCTTTCTTT. This sequence encodes CASSYGYRGRNTEAFF.

CDR3: CANSLSGSLSEQYF. Written as DNA, the CDR3 is TGTGCCAACTCTCTTAGCGGGAGTTTGTCCGAGCAGTACTTC. The chain uses TRBV6-5 and TRBJ2-7; 9 nucleotides match TRBD2. V shed 10 bases, J shed 6 bases, and the junction held 13 bases outside the gene matches. From germline, CDR1 is MNHEY and CDR2 SVGAGI. The CDR3 is 14 residues long.

The chain links TRBV5-4 to TRBJ1-6; D not certain. V lost 1 base to trimming and J lost 3 bases, with 5 bases between them. The CDR3 totals 14 residues. The germline V gene has CDR1 SGHNT and CDR2 YYREEE (reference sequence). CDR3 in amino acids: CASSLLGYNSPLHF. The CDR3 DNA follows: TGTGCCAGCAGCTTGCTCGGCTATAATTCACCCCTCCACTTT. The complete variable domain, with remaining parts taken from reference TRBV5-4 and TRBJ1-6, reads ETGVTQSPTHLIKTRGQQVTLRCSSQSGHNTVSWYQQALGQGPQFIFQYYREEENGRGNFPPRFSGLQFPNYSSELNVNALELDDSALYLCASSLLGYNSPLHFGNGTRLTVT.

The chain carries TRBV4-2 and TRBJ2-7, with 9 bases fitting TRBD1. Germline-derived CDR1 and CDR2 are LGHNA and YNFKEQ. With V trimmed by 0 bases and J by 1 base, 7 bases remained unmatched. This CDR3 has 17 residues. The CDR3 loop reads CASSQDPRGQGSYEQYF. The CDR3 DNA sequence: TGTGCCAGCAGCCAAGATCCGCGGGGACAGGGATCCTACGAGCAGTACTTC.

This rearrangement joins TRBV5-5 to TRBJ2-3, with D uncertain. The CDR3 is 14 amino acids. The germline V gene encodes CDR1 SGHKS and CDR2 YYEKEE (reference sequence). Trimming stripped 1 base from V and 0 bases from J, with 6 bases between. The CDR3 nucleotides are TGTGCCAGCAGCTTGTATAAAAGCACAGATACGCAGTATTTT. Translated, it gives CASSLYKSTDTQYF.

This rearrangement joins TRBV28 to TRBJ2-7, with 8 bases matching TRBD2. CDR1 is MDHEN and CDR2 is SYDVKM in the germline V gene. This CDR3 has 17 residues. The ends lost 3 bases at V and 5 bases at J; junction bases unmatched: 15. In DNA form, the CDR3 reads TGTGCCAGCAGTTTGGATTATTCCGTAGCGGGACGGGACGAGCAGTACTTC. It translates to CASSLDYSVAGRDEQYF.

The rearrangement uses TRBV2 and TRBJ2-1, with D maybe TRBD1 (5 bases). The V end was cut by 4 bases, the J end by 8 bases, with 9 bases between. Germline-derived CDR1 and CDR2 are SNHLY and FYNNEI. There are 12 residues in the CDR3. Written as DNA, the CDR3 is TGTGCCAGCAGTGGTAGGGGCCATGAGCAGTTCTTC. Translation: CASSGRGHEQFF.

In this sample, this clone turned up a few times. The chain combines TRBV3-1 (or the pseudogene TRBV3-2) with TRBJ1-2; TRBD1 matches at 9 bases. After removal of 1 base from V and 4 bases from J, the junction contained 1 base not matched to a gene. The germline CDR1 and CDR2 sequences are LGHDT and YNNKEL (reference sequence). This CDR3 is 14 amino acids long. The CDR3 DNA reads TGTGCCAGCAGCCAAGGACAGGGGGGCTATGGCTACACCTTC. This translates into CASSQGQGGYGYTF.

This chain joins TRBV7-2 and TRBJ2-7; D possibly corresponds to TRBD2 (5 bases). The CDR3 covers 14 residues. Trimming pared 0 bases from V and 4 bases from J, leaving 10 bases between. Germline values: CDR1 SGHTA, CDR2 FQGNSA. The CDR3 nucleotides read TGTGCCAGCAGCTTAGCGGGAGAATGGTACGAGCAGTACTTC. Its protein product is CASSLAGEWYEQYF.